Listed below are T cell receptor beta chains from one sample, sequenced in a study of cytomegalovirus exposure and HLA in healthy donors. Generated by immunoSEQ multiplex PCR, the TCRdb table keeps only in-frame clones and is missing some. The sample shows 150,000 to 200,000 clones, 70% to 90% of them seen only once. The sequencing input was PBMCs. These receptors originate from a woman between 18 and 29 years old in good health and CMV-seronegative. Each CDR3 is given with its conserved first and last residue. The order of the fields is V gene, clone size, J gene, D gene, CDR3 DNA, CDR3 protein. D genes are given only for firm matches. Expanded clones get a size class; other rows say once, few or many, or leave the size out.

TRBV11-3	few	TRBJ2-7	TRBD1	TGTGCCAGCAGCTTTGGACAGGGGGCTCCCTACGAGCAGTACTTC	CASSFGQGAPYEQYF
TRBV9	NA	TRBJ1-1	NA	TGTGCCAGCAGGGGAGTCGGCACTGAAGCTTTCTTT	CASRGVGTEAFF
TRBV2	NA	TRBJ2-7	NA	TGTGCCAGCAGTGAAATTGTACAGGCCTACGAGCAGTACTTC	CASSEIVQAYEQYF
TRBV4-2	few	TRBJ2-1	TRBD2	TGTGCCAGCAGCCAAGAGGCTAGCGGGAGCCCCTACAATGAGCAGTTCTTC	CASSQEASGSPYNEQFF
TRBV5-4	NA	TRBJ2-7	NA	TGTGCCAGCAGCATGGGACTGAGCTACGAGCAGTACTTC	CASSMGLSYEQYF
TRBV5-5	NA	TRBJ1-1	NA	TGTGCCAGCAGCTTGCGCAGGAACACTGAAGCTTTCTTT	CASSLRRNTEAFF
TRBV2	NA	TRBJ1-5	NA	TGTGCCAGCAGTGAGTTCGGGGAAGTTCAGCCCCAGCATTTT	CASSEFGEVQPQHF
TRBV10-3	NA	TRBJ2-5	NA	TGTGCCACCACCGACAGCCCCGCAGGGACCCAGTACTTC	CATTDSPAGTQYF
TRBV7-3	NA	TRBJ2-7	TRBD1	TGTGCCAGCAGCCGACAGGGGAGCTCCTACGAGCAGTACTTC	CASSRQGSSYEQYF
TRBV6-6	NA	TRBJ2-7	TRBD2	TGTGCCAGCAGTTACTCCCCCGGACTAGCATCCGAGCAGTACTTC	CASSYSPGLASEQYF
TRBV6-5	NA	TRBJ2-7	NA	TGTGCCAGCAGCCGCTTAGAGCGGGCTTACGAGCAGTACTTC	CASSRLERAYEQYF
TRBV27	NA	TRBJ2-7	NA	TGTGCCAGCAGTTTAAGGGGACAAAGCTCCTACGAGCAGTACTTC	CASSLRGQSSYEQYF
TRBV12-5	NA	TRBJ2-7	TRBD2	TGTGCTAGTGGTTTCCGGGTGGGACTAGCGGGGGGTCCGTCCGCCTACGAGCAGTACTTC	CASGFRVGLAGGPSAYEQYF
TRBV6-5	once	TRBJ1-1	TRBD1	TGTGCCAGCAGTTCCACCGGACAGGGTAACACTGAAGCTTTCTTT	CASSSTGQGNTEAFF
TRBV19	NA	TRBJ1-2	NA	TGTGCCAGTAGTATAGACCCAGGGATGGTTCACTATGGCTACACCTTC	CASSIDPGMVHYGYTF
TRBV6-5	NA	TRBJ2-7	TRBD1	TGTGCCAGCAGCCTATCACCGGGACAGGAAACCCTTCTCTTC	CASSLSPGQETLLF
TRBV5-1	NA	TRBJ1-1	TRBD1	TGCGCCAGCAGCTTAATACCAGGGGGCTTAAACACTGAAGCTTTCTTT	CASSLIPGGLNTEAFF
TRBV25-1	few	TRBJ1-5	TRBD1	TGTGCCAGCAGTGAACGGGACAGCCGTTATCAGCCCCAGCATTTT	CASSERDSRYQPQHF
TRBV28	NA	TRBJ1-3	TRBD1	TGTGCCAGCAGGGGGACAGGGACGGGAAACACCATATATTTT	CASRGTGTGNTIYF
TRBV28	once	TRBJ2-3	NA	TGTGCCAGCAGTTTACCCGGGAGCATAGATACGCAGTATTTT	CASSLPGSIDTQYF
TRBV5-8	NA	TRBJ1-1	NA	TGTGCCAGCAGAACGGGACTGATTAACACTGAAGCTTTCTTT	CASRTGLINTEAFF
TRBV5-1	NA	TRBJ1-1	NA	TGCGCCAGCAGCTTGGGCCCGGCAGGGGTCGACACTGAAGCTTTCTTT	CASSLGPAGVDTEAFF
TRBV29-1	NA	TRBJ2-3	TRBD1	TGCAGCGTTGCTTCTACAGGGGGTTTAGATACGCAGTATTTT	CSVASTGGLDTQYF
TRBV10-3	NA	TRBJ2-1	NA	TGTGCCATCAGCGAGGGGACAAACAATGAGCAGTTCTTC	CAISEGTNNEQFF
TRBV9	once	TRBJ1-1	NA	TGTGCCAGCAGCGTAACACAGAACACTGAAGCTTTCTTT	CASSVTQNTEAFF
TRBV5-8	NA	TRBJ2-1	NA	TGTGCCAGCATCCGAACGAGGAAACTAAGCGGGTCGGGGCCCTACAATGAGCAGTTCTTC	CASIRTRKLSGSGPYNEQFF
TRBV6-1	NA	TRBJ1-5	NA	TGTGCCAGCACGAGGTTGGAGGGTGATCAGCCCCAGCATTTT	CASTRLEGDQPQHF
TRBV29-1	NA	TRBJ1-5	NA	TGCAGCGTCTTGGGGGGGGCGAGTCAGCCCCAGCATTTT	CSVLGGASQPQHF
TRBV7-9	NA	TRBJ1-3	TRBD1	TGTTCCAGCAGCTTAGGACAGGGAAGCATCACTGGAAACACCATATATTTT	CSSSLGQGSITGNTIYF
TRBV7-9	NA	TRBJ2-1	TRBD2	TGTGCCAGCAGCTTAGGCCTAGCGGGATACTACAATGAGCAGTTCTTC	CASSLGLAGYYNEQFF
TRBV14	few	TRBJ2-1	TRBD2	TGTGCCAGCAGCCCGCCTAGCGGGGTCTACGTTGAGCAGTTCTTC	CASSPPSGVYVEQFF
TRBV5-1	NA	TRBJ2-6	NA	TGCGCCAGCAGCTTGGATGGCCTTAACTCTGGGGCCAACGTCCTGACTTTC	CASSLDGLNSGANVLTF
TRBV27	NA	TRBJ2-1	TRBD2	TGTGCCAGCAGTCCCTCATCTGGACTAGCGGGAGGGCGCTCCTACAATGAGCAGTTCTTC	CASSPSSGLAGGRSYNEQFF
TRBV11-2	once	TRBJ2-4	TRBD2	TGTGCCAGCAGCCCCCGGTTAGCCGGGACTACGGGGAATCGGATTCAGTACTTC	CASSPRLAGTTGNRIQYF
TRBV2	NA	TRBJ2-7	TRBD1	TGTGCCAGCAGGGACGGGACAGGGGTCTCGAGGGAGCAGTACTTC	CASRDGTGVSREQYF
TRBV7-2	NA	TRBJ1-5	NA	TGTGCCAGCAGCTTAGGAGGTTTCAATCAGCCCCAGCATTTT	CASSLGGFNQPQHF
TRBV19	NA	TRBJ1-1	NA	TGTGAGGGACGGGGGACCGGTTTTCCTGAAGCTTTCTTT	CEGRGTGFPEAFF
TRBV28	once	TRBJ2-2	TRBD1	TGTGCCAGCAGTTTGGGACAGGACAACACCGGGGAGCTGTTTTTT	CASSLGQDNTGELFF
TRBV7-2	NA	TRBJ2-1	TRBD1	TGTGCCAGCACCCCAGGACAGGTTAACAATGAGCAGTTCTTC	CASTPGQVNNEQFF
TRBV7-9	NA	TRBJ2-7	NA	TGTGCCAGCAGCTCGGACTTTACCTACGAGCAGTACTTC	CASSSDFTYEQYF
TRBV4-1	NA	TRBJ1-1	TRBD1	TGCGCCAGCAGCCAACCTACAGGGGGCGGGGGGAACACTGAAGCTTTCTTT	CASSQPTGGGGNTEAFF
TRBV14	NA	TRBJ2-5	NA	TGTGCCAGCAGCCAAGGATACGGAGGAGAGACCCAGTACTTC	CASSQGYGGETQYF